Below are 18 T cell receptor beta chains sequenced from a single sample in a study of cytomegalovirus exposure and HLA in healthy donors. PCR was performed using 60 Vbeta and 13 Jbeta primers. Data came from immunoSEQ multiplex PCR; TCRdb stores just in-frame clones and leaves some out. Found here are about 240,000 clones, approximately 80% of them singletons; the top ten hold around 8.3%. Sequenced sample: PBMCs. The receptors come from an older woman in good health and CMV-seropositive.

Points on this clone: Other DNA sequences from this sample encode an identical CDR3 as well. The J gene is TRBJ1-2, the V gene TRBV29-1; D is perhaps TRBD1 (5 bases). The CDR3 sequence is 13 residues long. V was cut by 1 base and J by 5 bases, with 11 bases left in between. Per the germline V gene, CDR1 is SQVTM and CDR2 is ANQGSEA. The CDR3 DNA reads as TGCAGCGTTGAAGGAACAGACAGATATGGCTACACCTTC. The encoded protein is CSVEGTDRYGYTF.

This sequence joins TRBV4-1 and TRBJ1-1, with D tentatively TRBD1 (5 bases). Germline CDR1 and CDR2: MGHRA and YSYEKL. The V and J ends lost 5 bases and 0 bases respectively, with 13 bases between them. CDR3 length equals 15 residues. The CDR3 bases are TGCGCCAGCAGCGTTGGCGGGACCCTGAACACTGAAGCTTTCTTT. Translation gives CASSVGGTLNTEAFF.

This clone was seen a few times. The CDR3 spells CASRRGGRAYEQYF. CDR3 nucleotides: TGTGCCAGCAGGAGAGGGGGGAGGGCCTACGAGCAGTACTTC. The V and J genes are TRBV14 and TRBJ2-7; maybe TRBD2 (7 bases). Per the germline V gene, CDR1 is SGHDN and CDR2 is FVKESK. Trimming pared 6 bases from V and 2 bases from J, leaving 14 bases between. CDR3 length equals 14 residues.

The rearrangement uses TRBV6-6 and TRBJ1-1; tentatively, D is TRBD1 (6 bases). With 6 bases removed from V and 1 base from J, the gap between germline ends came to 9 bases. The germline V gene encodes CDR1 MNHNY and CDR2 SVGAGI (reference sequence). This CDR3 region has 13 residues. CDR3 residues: CASRQQGNTEAFF. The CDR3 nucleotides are TGTGCCAGCAGACAACAGGGGAACACTGAAGCTTTCTTT.

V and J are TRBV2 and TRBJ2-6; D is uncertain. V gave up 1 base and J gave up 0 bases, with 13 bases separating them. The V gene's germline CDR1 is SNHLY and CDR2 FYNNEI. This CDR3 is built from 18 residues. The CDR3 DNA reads TGTGCCAGCAGTGAAGGTCCCAGACGGAGCTCTGGGGCCAACGTCCTGACTTTC. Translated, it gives CASSEGPRRSSGANVLTF. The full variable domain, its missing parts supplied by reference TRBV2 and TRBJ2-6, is EPEVTQTPSHQVTQMGQEVILRCVPISNHLYFYWYRQILGQKVEFLVSFYNNEISEKSEIFDDQFSVERPDGSNFTLKIRSTKLEDSAMYFCASSEGPRRSSGANVLTFGAGSRLTVL.

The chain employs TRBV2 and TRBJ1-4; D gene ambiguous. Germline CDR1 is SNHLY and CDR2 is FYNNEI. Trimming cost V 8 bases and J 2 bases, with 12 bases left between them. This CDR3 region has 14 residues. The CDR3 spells CASRWLETNEKLFF. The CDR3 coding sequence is TGTGCCAGCCGTTGGTTGGAGACTAATGAAAAACTGTTTTTT.

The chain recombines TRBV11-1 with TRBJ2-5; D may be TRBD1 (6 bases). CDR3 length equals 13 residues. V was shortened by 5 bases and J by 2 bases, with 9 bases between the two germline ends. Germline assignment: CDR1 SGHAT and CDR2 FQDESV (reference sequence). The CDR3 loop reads CASSQGYQETQYF. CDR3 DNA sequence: TGTGCCAGCAGCCAGGGGTATCAAGAGACCCAGTACTTC.

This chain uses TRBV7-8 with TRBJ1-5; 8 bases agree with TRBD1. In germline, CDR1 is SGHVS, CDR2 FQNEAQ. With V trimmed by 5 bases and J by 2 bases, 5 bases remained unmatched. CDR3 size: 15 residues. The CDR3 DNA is TGTGCCAGCAGCATAGACAGGGGTGGCAATCAGCCCCAGCATTTT. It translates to CASSIDRGGNQPQHF.

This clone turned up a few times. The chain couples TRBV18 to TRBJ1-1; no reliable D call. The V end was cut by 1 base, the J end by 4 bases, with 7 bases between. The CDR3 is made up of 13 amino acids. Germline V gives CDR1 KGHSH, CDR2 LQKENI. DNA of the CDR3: TGTGCCAGCTCACCACAGGGAGGCACTGAAGCTTTCTTT. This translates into CASSPQGGTEAFF.

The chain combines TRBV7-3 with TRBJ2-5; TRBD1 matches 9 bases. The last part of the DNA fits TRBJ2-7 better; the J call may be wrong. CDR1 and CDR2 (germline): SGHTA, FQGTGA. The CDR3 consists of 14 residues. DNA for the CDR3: TGTGCCAGCAGCTTATCGGGACAGGGTTACGAGCAGTACTTC. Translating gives CASSLSGQGYEQYF.

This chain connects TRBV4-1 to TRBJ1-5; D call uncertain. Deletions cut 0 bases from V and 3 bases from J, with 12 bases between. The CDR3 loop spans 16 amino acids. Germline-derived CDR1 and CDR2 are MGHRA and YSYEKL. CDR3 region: CASSQELGLSNQPQHF. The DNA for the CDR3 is TGCGCCAGCAGCCAAGAATTAGGACTCTCCAATCAGCCCCAGCATTTT.

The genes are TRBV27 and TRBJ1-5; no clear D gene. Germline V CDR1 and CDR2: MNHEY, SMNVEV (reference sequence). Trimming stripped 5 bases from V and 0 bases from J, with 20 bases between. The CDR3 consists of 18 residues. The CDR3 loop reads CASSLQVPPPYSNQPQHF. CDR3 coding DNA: TGTGCCAGCAGTCTTCAGGTTCCCCCGCCGTATAGCAATCAGCCCCAGCATTTT.

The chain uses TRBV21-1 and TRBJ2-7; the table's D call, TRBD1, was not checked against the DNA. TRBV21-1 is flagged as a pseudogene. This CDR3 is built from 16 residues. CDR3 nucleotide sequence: TGTGCCAGCGGAAGAGACCGACAGGGGGCCCCCTACGAGCAGTACTTC. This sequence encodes CASGRDRQGAPYEQYF.

This CDR3 is CASSKSLSGGSGANVLTF. CDR3 in DNA: TGTGCCAGCAGCAAAAGTTTGTCAGGGGGTAGTGGGGCCAACGTCCTGACTTTC. The chain combines TRBV21-1 with TRBJ2-6; the table's D call, TRBD1, has no DNA check behind it. TRBV21-1 is deemed a pseudogene. The CDR3 length is 18 residues.

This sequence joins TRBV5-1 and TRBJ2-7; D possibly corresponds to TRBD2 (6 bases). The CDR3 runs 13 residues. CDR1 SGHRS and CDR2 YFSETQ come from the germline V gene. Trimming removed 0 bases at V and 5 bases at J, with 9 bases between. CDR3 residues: CASSLGTTNEQYF. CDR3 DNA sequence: TGCGCCAGCAGCTTGGGGACTACCAACGAGCAGTACTTC.

The CDR3 nucleotides are TGTGCCAGCAGCTCCCTGACAGGTCTTAACTATGGCTACACCTTC. Translation gives CASSSLTGLNYGYTF. V is TRBV11-2 and J is TRBJ1-2, with a possible D match to TRBD1 (6 bases). The V gene's germline CDR1 is SGHAT and CDR2 FQNNGV. The CDR3 covers 15 residues. V was clipped by 4 bases and J by 1 base, with 13 bases between them.

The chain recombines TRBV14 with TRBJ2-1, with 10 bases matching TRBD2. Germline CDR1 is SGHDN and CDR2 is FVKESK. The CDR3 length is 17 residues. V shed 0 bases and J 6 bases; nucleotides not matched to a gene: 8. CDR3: CASSQDLEAGGPNEQFF. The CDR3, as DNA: TGTGCCAGCAGCCAAGATCTGGAAGCGGGAGGGCCCAATGAGCAGTTCTTC.

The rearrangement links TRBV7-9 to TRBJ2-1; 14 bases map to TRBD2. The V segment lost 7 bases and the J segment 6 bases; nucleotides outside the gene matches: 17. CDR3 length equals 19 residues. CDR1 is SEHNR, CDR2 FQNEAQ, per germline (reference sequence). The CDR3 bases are TGTGCCAGCACCTACTGGGGACTAGCGGGAGTAAGGGGGATCAATGAGCAGTTCTTC. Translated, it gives CASTYWGLAGVRGINEQFF.